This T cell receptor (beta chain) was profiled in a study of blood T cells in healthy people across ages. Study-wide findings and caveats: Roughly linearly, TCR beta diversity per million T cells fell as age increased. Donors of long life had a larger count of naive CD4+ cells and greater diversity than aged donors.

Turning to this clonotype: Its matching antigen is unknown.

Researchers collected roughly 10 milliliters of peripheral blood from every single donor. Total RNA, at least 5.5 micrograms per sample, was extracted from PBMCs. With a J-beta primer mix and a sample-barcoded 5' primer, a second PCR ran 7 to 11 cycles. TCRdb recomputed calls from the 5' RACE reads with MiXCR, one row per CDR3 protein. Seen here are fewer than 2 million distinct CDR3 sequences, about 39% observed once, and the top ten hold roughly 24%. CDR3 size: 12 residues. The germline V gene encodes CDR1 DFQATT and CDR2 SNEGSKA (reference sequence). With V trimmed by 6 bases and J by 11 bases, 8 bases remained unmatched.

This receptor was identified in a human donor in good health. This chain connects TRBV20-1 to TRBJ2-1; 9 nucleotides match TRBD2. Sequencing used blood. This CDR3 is CSATSGLGKQFF. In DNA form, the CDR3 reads TGCAGTGCGACTAGCGGTTTGGGTAAGCAGTTCTTC.